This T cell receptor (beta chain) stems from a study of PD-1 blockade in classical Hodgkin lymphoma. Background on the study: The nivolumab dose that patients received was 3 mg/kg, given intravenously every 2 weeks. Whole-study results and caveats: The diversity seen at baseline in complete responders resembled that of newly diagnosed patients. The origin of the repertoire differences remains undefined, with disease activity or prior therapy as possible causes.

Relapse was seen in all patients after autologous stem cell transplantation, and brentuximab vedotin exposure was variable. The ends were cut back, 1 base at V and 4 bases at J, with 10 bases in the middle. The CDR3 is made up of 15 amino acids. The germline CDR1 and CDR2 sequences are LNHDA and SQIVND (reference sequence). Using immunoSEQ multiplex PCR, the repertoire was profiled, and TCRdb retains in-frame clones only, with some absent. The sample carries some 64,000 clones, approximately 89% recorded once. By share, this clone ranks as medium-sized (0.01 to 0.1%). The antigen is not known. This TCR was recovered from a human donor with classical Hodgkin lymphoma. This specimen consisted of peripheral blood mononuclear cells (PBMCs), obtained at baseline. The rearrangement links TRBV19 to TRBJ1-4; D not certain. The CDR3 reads CASSIGQARNEKLFF. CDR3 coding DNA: TGTGCCAGTAGTATAGGGCAGGCACGTAATGAAAAACTGTTTTTT.